This is a list of T cell receptor beta chains from one sample in a study of T cells in localized non-small cell lung cancer. Method: immunoSEQ multiplex PCR; TCRdb's copy keeps in-frame clones and lacks some. The sample includes 35,000 to 40,000 clones, over 75% of them seen just once. The specimen comprised peripheral blood, sampled before any cancer treatment. The receptors originated from a male donor older than 55 with stage III squamous cell lung carcinoma. Each CDR3 is given with its conserved first and last residue. Not all rows give a size; the values are once, few, many and, for expanded clones, a class.

>TRBJ2-7|TRBV11-2|NA
CASSLGRLTYEQYF
>TRBJ2-2|TRBV7-6|NA
CASSMTSGGTGELFF
>TRBJ2-1|TRBV19|NA
CASSSLASGAYNEQFF
>TRBJ2-1|TRBV10-3|NA
CAISEEGASYNEQFF
>TRBJ1-5|TRBV6-1|NA
CASSDGSNQPQHF
>TRBJ2-3|TRBV5-1|NA
CASSSGLAGGPATDTQYF
>TRBJ2-7|TRBV7-8|NA
CASSLGRLYEQYF
>TRBJ2-3|TRBV5-4|NA
CASSRLAGDQDTQYF
>TRBJ1-1|TRBV2|NA
CASIGTGVTEAFF
>TRBJ2-1|TRBV9|once
CASSRDTNRPNNEQFF
>TRBJ1-2|TRBV6-5|few
CASGTANYGYTF
>TRBJ1-2|TRBV6-1|NA
CASRGTGGAYGYTF
>TRBJ1-5|TRBV9|NA
CASSVVHRGDRAYCNQPQRF
>TRBJ2-7|TRBV27|NA
CASSPTGTTYEQYF
>TRBJ1-1|TRBV19|once
CASSWTGGNTEAFF
>TRBJ2-7|TRBV19|NA
CASSITSGRAGSSYEQYF
>TRBJ1-3|TRBV11-2|NA
CASSRYDPSSGNTIYF
>TRBJ1-2|TRBV2|NA
CATSGEGYGYTF
>TRBJ2-1|TRBV6-5|NA
CASSWTGEDEQFF
>TRBJ2-7|TRBV14|NA
CASSQDYEQYF
>TRBJ1-1|TRBV5-1|NA
CASSLDGAPEAFF
>TRBJ2-1|TRBV5-1|NA
CASSPLPARLASNEQFF
>TRBJ1-1|TRBV30|NA
CAWSKGQNTEAFF
>TRBJ2-1|TRBV19|NA
CASSIEADNEQFF
>TRBJ2-1|TRBV7-9|NA
CASSPRQGKYNEQFF
>TRBJ1-1|TRBV9|NA
CASSGTGVNTEAFF
>TRBJ2-4|TRBV2|once
CASSDSGGHIQYF
>TRBJ2-2|TRBV18|NA
CASSWTGELFF